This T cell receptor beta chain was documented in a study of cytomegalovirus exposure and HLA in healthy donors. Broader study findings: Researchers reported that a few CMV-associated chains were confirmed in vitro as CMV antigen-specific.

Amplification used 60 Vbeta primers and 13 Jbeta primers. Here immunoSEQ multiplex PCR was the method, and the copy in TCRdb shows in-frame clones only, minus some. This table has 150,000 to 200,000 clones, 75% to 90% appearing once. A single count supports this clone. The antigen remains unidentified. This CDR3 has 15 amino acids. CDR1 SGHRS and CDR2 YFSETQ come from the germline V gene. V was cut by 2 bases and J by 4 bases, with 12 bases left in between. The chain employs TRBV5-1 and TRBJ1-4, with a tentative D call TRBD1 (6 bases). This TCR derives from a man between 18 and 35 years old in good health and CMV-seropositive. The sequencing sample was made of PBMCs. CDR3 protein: CASSFGGRGNEKLFF. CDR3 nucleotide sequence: TGCGCCAGCAGCTTCGGGGGGCGTGGTAATGAAAAACTGTTTTTT.